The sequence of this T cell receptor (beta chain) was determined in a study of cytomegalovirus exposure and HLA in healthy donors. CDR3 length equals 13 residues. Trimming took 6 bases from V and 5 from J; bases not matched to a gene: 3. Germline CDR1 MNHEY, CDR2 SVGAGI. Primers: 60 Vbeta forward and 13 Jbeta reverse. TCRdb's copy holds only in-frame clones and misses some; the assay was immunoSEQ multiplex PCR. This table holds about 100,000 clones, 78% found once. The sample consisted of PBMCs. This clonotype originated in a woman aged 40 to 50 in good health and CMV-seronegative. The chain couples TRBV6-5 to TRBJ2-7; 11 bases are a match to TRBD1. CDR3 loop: CASRGQGDDEQYF. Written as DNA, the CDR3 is TGTGCCAGCAGGGGACAGGGGGACGACGAGCAGTACTTC.